A selection of T cell receptor beta chains follows, all from one sample in a study of blood T cell repertoires in COVID-19. The assay was immunoSEQ multiplex PCR, and TCRdb's table has in-frame clones only and misses some. The sample shows approximately 150,000 clones, roughly 84% of them seen only once. The sequenced sample consisted of PBMCs or T cells enriched from blood (not recorded which). These receptors came from a man between 65 and 85 years old who had been exposed to COVID-19. Both conserved end residues are part of each CDR3. D genes are given only for firm matches. Only some rows state a clone size, as once, few, many or a class for expanded clones.

D gene	clone size	V gene	J gene	CDR3 protein	CDR3 DNA
.	.	TRBV7-2	TRBJ1-1	CASSLERGRAEAFF	TGTGCCAGCAGCTTAGAAAGGGGCCGGGCTGAAGCTTTCTTT
TRBD1	.	TRBV19	TRBJ1-5	CASWDRANQPQHF	TGTGCCAGTTGGGACAGGGCTAATCAGCCCCAGCATTTT
TRBD1	once	TRBV9	TRBJ1-4	CASSVGWGQSYEKLFF	TGTGCCAGCAGCGTAGGGTGGGGACAGAGTTATGAAAAACTGTTTTTT
TRBD1	.	TRBV19	TRBJ1-5	CATTGGENLPINSNQPQHF	TGTGCCACCACAGGGGGGGAGAACCTCCCCATCAATAGCAATCAGCCCCAGCATTTT
.	few	TRBV25-1	TRBJ2-6	CASSGAGTGANVLTF	TGTGCCAGCAGTGGGGCGGGGACTGGGGCCAACGTCCTGACTTTC
TRBD1	.	TRBV6-5	TRBJ1-6	CASSYSGQGYSPLHF	TGTGCCAGCAGTTACTCTGGACAGGGGTATTCACCCCTCCACTTT
.	.	TRBV7-9	TRBJ1-5	CASSTGSQPQHF	TGTGCCAGCAGCACAGGGTCACAGCCCCAGCATTTT
TRBD1	.	TRBV10-3	TRBJ2-7	CAAYNSPGTGVGEQYF	TGTGCCGCCTATAATTCCCCCGGGACAGGGGTTGGCGAGCAGTACTTC
TRBD1	.	TRBV6-2/TRBV6-3	TRBJ2-2	CASSYLRGPNTGELFF	TGTGCCAGCAGTTACCTCAGGGGGCCTAACACCGGGGAGCTGTTTTTT
TRBD2	.	TRBV28	TRBJ2-7	CASSRSGSYSYEQYF	TGTGCCAGCAGCCGAAGCGGGAGTTATTCGTACGAGCAGTACTTC
TRBD2	.	TRBV5-1	TRBJ2-2	CASSLVAGATGELFF	TGCGCCAGCAGCTTGGTAGCGGGAGCCACCGGGGAGCTGTTTTTT
.	once	TRBV28	TRBJ2-7	CASSLVVQASYEQYF	TGTGCCAGCAGTCTTGTTGTGCAGGCCTCCTACGAGCAGTACTTC
TRBD1	few	TRBV28	TRBJ1-1	CASRPGTGFEAFF	TGTGCCAGCAGACCCGGGACAGGCTTTGAAGCTTTCTTT
TRBD1	.	TRBV19	TRBJ1-3	CASSIGGTAGNTIYF	TGTGCCAGTAGTATAGGAGGGACAGCTGGAAACACCATATATTTT
TRBD2	.	TRBV5-1	TRBJ2-5	CASSLLAGGQETQYF	TGCGCCAGCAGCTTGTTAGCGGGGGGCCAAGAGACCCAGTACTTC
.	.	TRBV7-2	TRBJ2-7	CATKAGTPGNEQYF	TGTGCCACCAAAGCGGGTACCCCGGGTAACGAGCAGTACTTC
TRBD1	few	TRBV28	TRBJ1-1	CASSLPTGASTEAFF	TGTGCCAGCAGTTTACCCACAGGGGCGAGTACTGAAGCTTTCTTT
.	.	TRBV6-5	TRBJ1-2	CASSYSGSRTAYGYTF	TGTGCCAGCAGTTACTCGGGTAGTAGGACAGCCTATGGCTACACCTTC
.	.	TRBV6-5	TRBJ2-1	CASSSLTSSYNEQFF	TGTGCCAGCAGTTCCCTCACGAGCTCCTACAATGAGCAGTTCTTC
.	many	TRBV2	TRBJ1-3	CASSGDRNTIYF	TGTGCCAGCAGTGGGGACAGAAACACCATATATTTT
.	.	TRBV18	TRBJ1-2	CASSPTPEDYGYTF	TGTGCCAGCTCACCGACACCGGAGGACTATGGCTACACCTTC
.	.	TRBV5-1	TRBJ2-5	CASSLTPGGQQETQYF	TGCGCCAGCAGCTTGACCCCCGGGGGGCAGCAAGAGACCCAGTACTTC
TRBD1	.	TRBV24-1	TRBJ1-5	CATSEPGTGVQPQHF	TGTGCCACCAGTGAACCCGGGACAGGGGTTCAGCCCCAGCATTTT
.	.	TRBV7-6	TRBJ2-7	CASSLAPGLDSTYEQYF	TGTGCCAGCAGCTTAGCTCCCGGGTTGGACAGTACCTACGAGCAGTACTTC
.	few	TRBV14	TRBJ1-3	CASSQGQSRGNTIYF	TGTGCCAGCAGCCAAGGCCAGTCGAGGGGAAACACCATATATTTT
TRBD1	.	TRBV18	TRBJ1-2	CASSQGTGHNYGYTF	TGTGCCAGCTCACAAGGGACAGGACATAACTATGGCTACACCTTC
.	.	TRBV6-5	TRBJ1-6	CASSPGVYNSPLHF	TGTGCCAGCAGCCCAGGTGTCTATAATTCACCCCTCCACTTT
.	.	TRBV6-2/TRBV6-3	TRBJ1-1	CASSYQGFNTEAFF	TGTGCCAGCAGTTATCAGGGGTTCAACACTGAAGCTTTCTTT
.	once	TRBV12-3/TRBV12-4	TRBJ1-2	CASSLGQNYGYTF	TGTGCCAGCAGTTTAGGACAGAACTATGGCTACACCTTC
TRBD2	.	TRBV27	TRBJ2-3	CASRRRETSTDTQYF	TGTGCCAGCAGGAGGCGGGAGACAAGCACAGATACGCAGTATTTT
.	.	TRBV19	TRBJ2-3	CASSTPGTGRDTQYF	TGTGCCAGTAGTACTCCGGGGACGGGGAGGGATACGCAGTATTTT
.	.	TRBV30	TRBJ2-2	CAWSRLNTGELFF	TGTGCCTGGAGTCGTCTAAACACCGGGGAGCTGTTTTTT
.	.	TRBV19	TRBJ2-7	CASSIARDEQYF	TGTGCCAGTAGTATAGCCCGGGACGAGCAGTACTTC
.	.	TRBV6-5	TRBJ1-5	CASSYSHRANQPQHF	TGTGCCAGCAGTTACTCACACAGGGCAAATCAGCCCCAGCATTTT
.	.	TRBV5-4	TRBJ2-7	CASGPRLVGDEQYF	TGTGCCAGCGGCCCGAGACTAGTAGGGGACGAGCAGTACTTC
.	.	TRBV21-1	TRBJ1-2	CASSTSNGQEGYGYTF	TGTGCCAGCAGCACCTCAAACGGACAGGAGGGGTATGGCTACACCTTC
.	.	TRBV18	TRBJ1-2	CASSPFTGSYGYTF	TGTGCCAGCTCACCTTTTACAGGTTCCTATGGCTACACCTTC
.	.	TRBV7-2	TRBJ1-1	CASSLNRRGTEAFF	TGTGCCAGCAGCTTAAACAGAAGGGGCACTGAAGCTTTCTTT
.	.	TRBV19	TRBJ1-3	CASMESPSGNTIYF	TGTGCCAGTATGGAGAGTCCTTCTGGAAACACCATATATTTT
TRBD2	.	TRBV7-9	TRBJ2-7	CASSLMTSGGEQYF	TGTGCCAGCAGCTTAATGACTAGCGGCGGCGAGCAGTACTTC
.	.	TRBV19	TRBJ1-1	CASSMRAPRAFF	TGTGCCAGTAGTATGCGGGCCCCACGGGCTTTCTTT
.	.	TRBV19	TRBJ1-4	CASADRSPGNEKLFF	TGTGCCAGCGCCGACCGATCCCCGGGTAATGAAAAACTGTTTTTT
.	.	TRBV9	TRBJ1-6	CASSVDPGSGSYNSPLHF	TGTGCCAGCAGCGTAGATCCAGGGTCGGGCTCCTATAATTCACCCCTCCACTTT
.	.	TRBV5-5	TRBJ1-2	CASRQDGRTYGYTF	TGTGCCAGCAGACAGGACGGTAGGACCTATGGCTACACCTTC
.	.	TRBV12-3/TRBV12-4	TRBJ1-6	CASSLGGSPLHF	TGTGCCAGCAGTTTAGGCGGTTCACCCCTCCACTTT
TRBD1	once	TRBV5-4	TRBJ1-3	CASSLRGGRNTIYF	TGTGCCAGCAGCTTGAGAGGGGGCAGAAACACCATATATTTT
TRBD1	.	TRBV11-2	TRBJ2-6	CASSLEGTGVGANVLTF	TGTGCCAGCAGCTTGGAGGGGACAGGGGTAGGGGCCAACGTCCTGACTTTC
TRBD1	.	TRBV15	TRBJ1-2	CATSVLGTGGYTF	TGTGCCACCAGCGTACTTGGGACAGGCGGCTACACCTTC
.	once	TRBV5-1	TRBJ1-6	CASRPGDWGSPLHF	TGCGCCAGCAGGCCAGGGGATTGGGGATCACCCCTCCACTTT
.	few	TRBV19	TRBJ1-1	CASKSPGKNTEAFF	TGTGCCAGTAAGTCCCCGGGGAAGAACACTGAAGCTTTCTTT